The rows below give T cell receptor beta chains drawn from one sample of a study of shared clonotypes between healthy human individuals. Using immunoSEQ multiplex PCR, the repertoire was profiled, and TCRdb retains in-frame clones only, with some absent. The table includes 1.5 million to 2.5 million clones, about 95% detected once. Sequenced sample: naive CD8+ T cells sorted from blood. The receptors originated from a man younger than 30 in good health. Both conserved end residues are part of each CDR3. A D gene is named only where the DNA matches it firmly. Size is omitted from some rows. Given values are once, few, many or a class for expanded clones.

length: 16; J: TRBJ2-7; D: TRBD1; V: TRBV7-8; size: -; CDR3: CASSLEGASPLYEQYF; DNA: TGTGCCAGCAGCTTAGAGGGGGCTTCCCCTCTCTACGAGCAGTACTTC
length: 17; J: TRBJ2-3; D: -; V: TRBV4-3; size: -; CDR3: CASSQDFVSVSTDTQYF; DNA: TGCGCCAGCAGCCAAGATTTTGTGAGCGTTAGCACAGATACGCAGTATTTT
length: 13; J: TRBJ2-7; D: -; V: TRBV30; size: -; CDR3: CAWSPNPRDEMYF; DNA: TGTGCCTGGAGTCCAAACCCCCGGGACGAGATGTACTTC
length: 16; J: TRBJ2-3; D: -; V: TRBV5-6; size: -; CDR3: CASSLMSSESTDTQYF; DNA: TGTGCCAGCAGCTTGATGTCTAGCGAGAGCACAGATACGCAGTATTTT
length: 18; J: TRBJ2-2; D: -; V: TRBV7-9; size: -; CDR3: CASSLVLREWANTGELFF; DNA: TGTGCCAGCAGCTTGGTGCTAAGGGAATGGGCGAACACCGGGGAGCTGTTTTTT
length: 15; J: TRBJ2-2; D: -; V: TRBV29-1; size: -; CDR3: CSVEVVRRNTGELFF; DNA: TGCAGCGTTGAAGTGGTTCGGAGGAACACCGGGGAGCTGTTTTTT
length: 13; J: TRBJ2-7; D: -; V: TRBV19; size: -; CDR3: CASSPRTAYEQYF; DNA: TGTGCCAGTAGTCCCCGGACAGCCTACGAGCAGTACTTC
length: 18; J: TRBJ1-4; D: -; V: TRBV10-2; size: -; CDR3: CASSDWPGPNESGEKLFF; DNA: TGCGCCAGCAGTGACTGGCCGGGACCCAACGAATCGGGTGAAAAACTGTTTTTT
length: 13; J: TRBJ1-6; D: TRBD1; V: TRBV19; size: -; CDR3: CASAGGYNSPLHF; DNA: TGTGCCAGCGCAGGGGGCTATAATTCACCCCTCCACTTT
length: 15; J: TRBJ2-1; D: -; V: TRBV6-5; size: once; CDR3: CASSYGIPQYNEQFF; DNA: TGTGCCAGCAGTTACGGGATACCGCAATACAATGAGCAGTTCTTC
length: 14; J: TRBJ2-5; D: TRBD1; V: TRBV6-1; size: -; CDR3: CASSEGTGVETQYF; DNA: TGTGCCAGCAGTGAAGGGACAGGGGTAGAGACCCAGTACTTC
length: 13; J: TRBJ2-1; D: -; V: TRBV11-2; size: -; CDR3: CASRTPGDNEQFF; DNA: TGTGCCAGCAGGACCCCTGGGGACAATGAGCAGTTCTTC